A single sample is the source of the 9 T cell receptor beta chains below, sequenced in a study of shared clonotypes between healthy human individuals. Profiling relied on immunoSEQ multiplex PCR, and the TCRdb table lists in-frame clones only, not all of them. The table has around 510,000 clones, more than 95% seen once. The sample was naive CD4+ T cells sorted from blood. Documented subset: CD45RA+ positively selected. Receptors originate from a woman in her thirties in good health.

The chain is built from TRBV6-5 and TRBJ2-7; D is perhaps TRBD2 (5 bases). The length of the CDR3 is 16 residues. CDR1 and CDR2 (germline): MNHEY, SVGAGI. The V gene lost 0 bases and the J gene lost 2 bases, with 14 bases spanning the gap. CDR3 protein: CASSYSGIRRPYEQYF. The CDR3 DNA follows: TGTGCCAGCAGTTACTCGGGGATCCGGAGGCCCTACGAGCAGTACTTC.

This chain connects TRBV5-5 to TRBJ1-1; 8 bases align to TRBD1. Germline loops: CDR1 SGHKS, CDR2 YYEKEE (reference sequence). With 0 bases clipped from V and 3 bases from J, the junction kept 16 bases outside the gene matches. This CDR3 comprises 19 residues. CDR3 residues: CASSLEGTGRPCTDTEAFF. The CDR3 DNA is TGTGCCAGCAGCTTGGAGGGGACAGGTCGCCCTTGTACCGACACTGAAGCTTTCTTT.

V is TRBV6-1 and J is TRBJ1-5, with D unresolved. Germline V CDR1 and CDR2: MNHNS, SASEGT. This CDR3 has 13 amino acids. The germline V and J ends were trimmed by 7 bases and 5 bases, with 12 bases remaining between them. The CDR3 nucleotides are TGTGCCAGCACCACTGGGTTTTATCAGCCCCAGCATTTT. Encoded protein: CASTTGFYQPQHF.

The chain has TRBV21-1 and TRBJ2-1; TRBD2, as called in the table, went unchecked against the DNA. TRBV21-1 is annotated as a pseudogene. CDR3 length: 16 residues. The CDR3 sequence: CASSHCWRDSYNEQFF. The CDR3 nucleotides read TGTGCCAGCAGCCACTGTTGGCGGGATTCCTACAATGAGCAGTTCTTC.

The chain employs TRBV2 and TRBJ1-5, with unresolved D. V was shortened by 6 bases and J by 6 bases, with 18 bases between the two germline ends. CDR1 and CDR2 (germline): SNHLY, FYNNEI. The CDR3 extends over 15 amino acids. CDR3 in amino acids: CASRADITVGQPQHF. The CDR3 DNA reads as TGTGCCAGCAGGGCAGACATCACGGTGGGTCAGCCCCAGCATTTT. The full variable domain, rest sourced from reference TRBV2 and TRBJ1-5, is EPEVTQTPSHQVTQMGQEVILRCVPISNHLYFYWYRQILGQKVEFLVSFYNNEISEKSEIFDDQFSVERPDGSNFTLKIRSTKLEDSAMYFCASRADITVGQPQHFGDGTRLSIL.

This rearrangement joins TRBV5-4 to TRBJ2-3, with 9 bases lining up with TRBD2. V lost 6 bases, J lost 1 base, and 6 bases stayed unmatched. Germline V gives CDR1 SGHNT, CDR2 YYREEE (reference sequence). The CDR3 length is 15 residues. The CDR3 DNA follows: TGTGCCAGCAACCACTTAGCGGGGGGCACAGATACGCAGTATTTT. Translating it yields CASNHLAGGTDTQYF. Full variable domain (missing parts from reference TRBV5-4 and TRBJ2-3): ETGVTQSPTHLIKTRGQQVTLRCSSQSGHNTVSWYQQALGQGPQFIFQYYREEENGRGNFPPRFSGLQFPNYSSELNVNALELDDSALYLCASNHLAGGTDTQYFGPGTRLTVL.

The chain joins TRBV28 to TRBJ1-1; 8 positions agree with TRBD1. Germline V gene sequence: CDR1 MDHEN, CDR2 SYDVKM. The CDR3 is 13 amino acids. V shed 6 bases, J shed 5 bases, and the junction held 5 bases outside the gene matches. The CDR3 spells CASRRTGFTEAFF. The CDR3 nucleotides are TGTGCCAGCAGACGGACAGGGTTTACTGAAGCTTTCTTT.

The chain is built from TRBV4-1 and TRBJ2-7, with 7 bases identical to TRBD1. The junction had 14 bases not matched to a gene; V was cut back by 0 bases and J by 3 bases. Germline V gene data show CDR1 as MGHRA and CDR2 as YSYEKL. The CDR3 spans 18 residues. The CDR3 DNA reads TGCGCCAGCAGCCAAGATCGTTTTGCCAGGGACAGACTCTACGAGCAGTACTTC. Its protein is CASSQDRFARDRLYEQYF.

The chain recombines TRBV28 with TRBJ2-7; a weak D match, TRBD1 (6 bases). CDR3 length: 15 residues. Germline V lookup: CDR1 MDHEN, CDR2 SYDVKM. V lost 11 bases and J 7 bases, leaving 27 bases between the germline ends. CDR3 DNA: TGTGCCGGGGCCGGGACAAAAGGTACTATGGAGGAGCAGTACTTC. Its protein product is CAGAGTKGTMEEQYF. Combining the CDR3 with reference TRBV28 and TRBJ2-7 gives the whole variable domain DVKVTQSSRYLVKRTGEKVFLECVQDMDHENMFWYRQDPGLGLRLIYFSYDVKMKEKGDIPEGYSVSREKKERFSLILESASTNQTSMYLCAGAGTKGTMEEQYFGPGTRLTVT.